The T cell receptor beta chain described here comes from a study of blood T cells in healthy people across ages. Study details: About one barcoded beta molecule was captured per two T cells (by template switching).

Sample-barcoded 5' priming and a J-beta primer mix drove a second PCR of about 7 to 11 cycles. One entry per CDR3 protein, called by TCRdb with MiXCR from the 5' RACE reads. The data hold more than 800,000 distinct CDR3 sequences, with less than 35% observed a single time. Study findings and constraints: Diversity estimates drawn from one million T cells were deemed underestimates. More naive CD4+ cells and higher diversity were found in long-lived than in aged donors.

The CDR3 is made up of 14 amino acids. The junction had 7 bases not matched to a gene; V was cut back by 5 bases and J by 3 bases. The germline CDR1 and CDR2 sequences are GTSNPN and SVGIG (reference sequence). Turning to this clonotype: Its antigen is undetermined.

This chain connects TRBV30 to TRBJ1-1; 9 bases fit TRBD1. Sequencing was done on a sample of blood. This TCR derives from a woman of 80 years or more in good health. The chain's CDR3 is CAWDRDRAYTEAFF. The CDR3 bases are TGTGCCTGGGATCGGGACAGGGCGTACACTGAAGCTTTCTTT.